Listed below are T cell receptor beta chains from one sample, sequenced in a study of blood T cell repertoires in COVID-19. Sequencing used immunoSEQ multiplex PCR; TCRdb keeps in-frame clones, though not all of them. The table has some 200,000 clones, around 88% seen once. Sequencing was carried out using peripheral blood. The receptors were gathered from a man aged 18 to 29 with active or convalescent COVID-19. Both conserved end residues are part of each CDR3. The D gene is left open where the match is weak. Clone size is shown for a subset of rows, as once, few, many or a class of expanded clone.

V gene	D gene	J gene	clone size	CDR3 protein	CDR3 DNA
TRBV28	-	TRBJ2-3	-	CASSLLPELSPGTDTQYF	TGTGCCAGCAGTTTATTACCTGAGCTCTCACCGGGCACAGATACGCAGTATTTT
TRBV5-4	-	TRBJ2-1	-	CASSFGGPVEEQFF	TGTGCCAGCAGCTTCGGAGGGCCTGTAGAAGAGCAGTTCTTC
TRBV28	TRBD1	TRBJ1-2	-	CASSRPGGSGYTF	TGTGCCAGCAGCCGCCCAGGGGGCTCGGGCTACACCTTC
TRBV4-3	TRBD2	TRBJ2-1	-	CASSQGLGLGWEGEQFF	TGCGCCAGCAGCCAAGGTCTAGGACTAGGGTGGGAGGGTGAGCAGTTCTTC
TRBV5-1	TRBD2	TRBJ2-1	-	CASSLPQTSGRDEQFF	TGCGCCAGCAGCTTGCCCCAAACTAGCGGGAGGGATGAGCAGTTCTTC
TRBV7-2	TRBD2	TRBJ2-5	once	CASSLGPGREETQYF	TGTGCCAGCAGCTTAGGCCCAGGGCGGGAGGAGACCCAGTACTTC
TRBV6-5	-	TRBJ1-3	once	CASRGAGSGNTIYF	TGTGCCAGCAGGGGGGCGGGCTCTGGAAACACCATATATTTT
TRBV6-5	TRBD1	TRBJ2-1	-	CASSYSTGVFNEQFF	TGTGCCAGCAGTTACTCGACAGGGGTGTTCAATGAGCAGTTCTTC
TRBV7-2	-	TRBJ1-1	-	CASSLEAREDTEAFF	TGTGCCAGCAGCTTAGAAGCCAGGGAAGACACTGAAGCTTTCTTT
TRBV27	-	TRBJ2-1	-	CASSFRGDEQFF	TGTGCCAGCAGTTTCAGGGGAGATGAGCAGTTCTTC
TRBV4-3	-	TRBJ1-6	-	CASSQDLAESSYNSPLHF	TGCGCCAGCAGCCAAGATCTGGCAGAAAGCTCCTATAATTCACCCCTCCACTTT
TRBV11-3	-	TRBJ1-1	few	CASSLGGNTEAFF	TGTGCCAGCAGCTTAGGCGGGAACACTGAAGCTTTCTTT
TRBV6-2/TRBV6-3	-	TRBJ1-1	-	CASSGTSNTEAFF	TGTGCCAGCAGCGGGACATCTAACACTGAAGCTTTCTTT
TRBV2	-	TRBJ2-4	once	CASSGTWTGKNIQYF	TGTGCCAGCAGTGGAACCTGGACTGGCAAAAACATTCAGTACTTC
TRBV14	-	TRBJ2-7	-	CASSQGRPPYEQYF	TGTGCCAGCAGCCAAGGGAGACCCCCCTACGAGCAGTACTTC
TRBV5-5	-	TRBJ1-4	-	CASSSSGLKKKLFF	TGTGCCAGCAGCTCCTCAGGATTGAAAAAAAAACTGTTTTTT
TRBV5-8	-	TRBJ1-1	-	CASSFPGKNTEAFF	TGTGCCAGCAGCTTCCCCGGGAAGAACACTGAAGCTTTCTTT
TRBV15	TRBD1	TRBJ2-1	once	CATSNRESSGTGVFF	TGTGCCACCAGCAACAGAGAATCCAGTGGGACAGGGGTTTTCTTC
TRBV7-3	TRBD2	TRBJ2-3	few	CASSLAGGSTDTQYF	TGTGCCAGCAGCTTGGCGGGAGGGAGCACAGATACGCAGTATTTT
TRBV11-2	-	TRBJ2-5	-	CASSGRGRLETQYF	TGTGCCAGCAGCGGGCGAGGGAGGCTAGAGACCCAGTACTTC
TRBV19	-	TRBJ2-7	once	CASSQYGTFYEQYF	TGTGCCAGTAGTCAGTACGGGACTTTCTACGAGCAGTACTTC
TRBV9	-	TRBJ1-3	-	CASSAGAGRSQNTIYF	TGTGCCAGCAGCGCTGGGGCAGGCCGCTCTCAAAACACCATATATTTT
TRBV28	TRBD1	TRBJ1-4	-	CASSLYTGGATNEKLFF	TGTGCCAGCAGTTTATACACAGGGGGTGCAACTAATGAAAAACTGTTTTTT
TRBV7-2	-	TRBJ2-2	-	CASSRGLRGAGELFF	TGTGCCAGCAGTCGCGGACTTAGAGGAGCCGGGGAGCTGTTTTTT
TRBV5-8	-	TRBJ2-7	-	CASSLDSFFPYEQYF	TGTGCCAGCAGCTTGGACTCTTTTTTCCCATACGAGCAGTACTTC
TRBV18	TRBD1	TRBJ1-1	-	CASSPLRKDRGGAFF	TGTGCCAGCTCACCCCTACGAAAGGACAGGGGGGGAGCTTTCTTT
TRBV18	TRBD1	TRBJ1-2	-	CASSPRQGAEGYTF	TGTGCCAGCTCACCGAGACAGGGGGCCGAAGGCTACACCTTC
TRBV19	-	TRBJ2-5	-	CASSIGTSQGRGETQYF	TGTGCCAGTAGTATCGGAACTTCACAGGGTAGGGGGGAGACCCAGTACTTC
TRBV7-9	-	TRBJ1-1	few	CASSTDNTEAFF	TGTGCCAGCAGCACTGATAACACTGAAGCTTTCTTT
TRBV11-2	TRBD2	TRBJ2-7	-	CASSPSGSGLEQYF	TGTGCCAGCAGCCCCAGCGGGAGCGGTCTCGAGCAGTACTTC
TRBV19	TRBD2	TRBJ2-7	-	CASSPKRGSYEQYF	TGTGCCAGTTCGCCGAAGCGGGGCTCATACGAGCAGTACTTC
TRBV28	-	TRBJ2-6	-	CASSSAPGGHSGANVLTF	TGTGCCAGCAGTTCCGCCCCCGGCGGTCATTCAGGGGCCAACGTCCTGACTTTC
TRBV9	TRBD2	TRBJ2-1	-	CASSVAGGGYEQFF	TGTGCCAGCAGCGTAGCCGGCGGGGGGTATGAGCAGTTCTTC
TRBV7-8	TRBD1	TRBJ2-7	-	CASSLGGTGRPSEQYF	TGTGCCAGCAGCTTAGGGGGGACAGGGAGGCCTTCCGAGCAGTACTTC
TRBV7-6	-	TRBJ2-1	-	CASSRGGVEQFF	TGTGCCAGCAGTCGAGGGGGAGTTGAGCAGTTCTTC
TRBV7-7	-	TRBJ2-3	-	CASSRGTSTDTQYF	TGTGCTAGCAGCCGCGGGACTAGCACAGATACGCAGTATTTT
TRBV28	TRBD2	TRBJ2-3	-	CASPPGTSGTDTQYF	TGTGCCAGCCCCCCCGGGACTAGCGGCACAGATACGCAGTATTTT